This T cell receptor (beta chain) emerged from a study of PD-1 blockade in classical Hodgkin lymphoma. Study-wide results and limits: Exclusion was the outcome for patients who began nivolumab under 1 year after ASCT.

Sequencing used immunoSEQ multiplex PCR; TCRdb keeps in-frame clones, though not all of them. The profile shows some 41,000 clones, about 91% of them singletons. Of note for this clone: Its specificity is unknown.

Each patient relapsed following autologous stem cell transplantation, and prior brentuximab vedotin exposure differed. CDR1 and CDR2 from the germline V gene are GTSNPN and SVGIG (reference sequence). V was pared by 3 bases and J by 5 bases, with 14 bases between. The length of the CDR3 is 14 residues. This receptor was obtained from a human donor with classical Hodgkin lymphoma. The sample was peripheral blood mononuclear cells (PBMCs), taken before the second cycle of nivolumab. The chain uses TRBV30 and TRBJ2-4; D possibly corresponds to TRBD2 (6 bases). The chain's CDR3 is CAWSHPGLENIQYF. DNA for the CDR3: TGTGCCTGGAGCCATCCGGGACTGGAAAACATTCAGTACTTC.